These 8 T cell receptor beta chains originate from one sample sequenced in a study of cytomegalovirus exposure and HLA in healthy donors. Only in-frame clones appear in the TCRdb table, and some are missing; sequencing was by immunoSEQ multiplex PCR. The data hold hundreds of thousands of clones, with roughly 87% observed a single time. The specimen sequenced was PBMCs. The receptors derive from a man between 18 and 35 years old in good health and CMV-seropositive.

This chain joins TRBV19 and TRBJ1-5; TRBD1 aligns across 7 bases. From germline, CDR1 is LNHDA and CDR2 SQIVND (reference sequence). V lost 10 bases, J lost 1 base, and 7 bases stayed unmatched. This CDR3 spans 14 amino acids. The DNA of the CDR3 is TGTGCCACCGAGGACAGGACAAGCAATCAGCCCCAGCATTTT. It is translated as CATEDRTSNQPQHF.

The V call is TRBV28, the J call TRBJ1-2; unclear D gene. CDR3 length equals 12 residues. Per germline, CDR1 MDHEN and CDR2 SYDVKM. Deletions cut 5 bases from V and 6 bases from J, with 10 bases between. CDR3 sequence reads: CASSPAVDGYTF. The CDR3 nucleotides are TGTGCCAGCAGTCCCGCTGTTGATGGCTACACCTTC.

CDR3 bases: TGCGCCAGCCAATGGGCCGGGGAGCTGTTTTTT. This translates into CASQWAGELFF. This chain links TRBV5-1 with TRBJ2-2, with unresolved D. Germline V lookup: CDR1 SGHRS, CDR2 YFSETQ. The germline V and J ends were trimmed by 7 bases and 6 bases, with 7 bases remaining between them. This CDR3 comprises 11 residues. The full variable domain, with the rest looked up from reference TRBV5-1 and TRBJ2-2, is KAGVTQTPRYLIKTRGQQVTLSCSPISGHRSVSWYQQTPGQGLQFLFEYFSETQRNKGNFPGRFSGRQFSNSRSEMNVSTLELGDSALYLCASQWAGELFFGEGSRLTVL.

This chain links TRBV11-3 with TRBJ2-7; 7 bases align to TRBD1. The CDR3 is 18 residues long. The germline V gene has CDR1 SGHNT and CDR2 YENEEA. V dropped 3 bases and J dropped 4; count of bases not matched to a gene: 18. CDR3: CASSFEVRGSLFSYEQYF. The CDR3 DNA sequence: TGTGCCAGCAGCTTCGAAGTCAGGGGGAGCCTCTTTTCGTACGAGCAGTACTTC.

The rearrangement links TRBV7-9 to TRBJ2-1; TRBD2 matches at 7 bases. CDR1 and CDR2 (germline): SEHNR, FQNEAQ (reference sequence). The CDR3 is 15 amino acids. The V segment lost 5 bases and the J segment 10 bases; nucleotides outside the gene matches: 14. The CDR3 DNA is TGTGCCAGCAGCCCGGGGGGAGGCAGCGGGGCAGAGCAGTTCTTC. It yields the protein CASSPGGGSGAEQFF.

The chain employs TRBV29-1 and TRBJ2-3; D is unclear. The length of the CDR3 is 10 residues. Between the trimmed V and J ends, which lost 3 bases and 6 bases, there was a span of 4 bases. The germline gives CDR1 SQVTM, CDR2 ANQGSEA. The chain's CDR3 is CSVDRDTQYF. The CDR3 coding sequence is TGCAGCGTTGATCGGGATACGCAGTATTTT.

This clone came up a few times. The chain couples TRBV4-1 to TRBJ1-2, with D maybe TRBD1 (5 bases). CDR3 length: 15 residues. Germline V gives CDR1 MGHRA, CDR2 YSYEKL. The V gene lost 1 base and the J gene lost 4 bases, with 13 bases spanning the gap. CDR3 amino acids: CASSQARTRSYGYTF. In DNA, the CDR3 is TGCGCCAGCAGCCAAGCAAGGACACGGAGCTATGGCTACACCTTC.

The CDR3 loop is CASSHRTETYEQYF. In DNA form, the CDR3 reads TGTGCCAGCTCCCATAGGACGGAAACCTACGAGCAGTACTTC. This chain uses TRBV18 with TRBJ2-7; the D is unclear. Per germline, CDR1 KGHSH and CDR2 LQKENI. Trimming took off 6 bases at V and 2 bases at J, with 14 bases between the two ends. This CDR3 is 14 amino acids long.